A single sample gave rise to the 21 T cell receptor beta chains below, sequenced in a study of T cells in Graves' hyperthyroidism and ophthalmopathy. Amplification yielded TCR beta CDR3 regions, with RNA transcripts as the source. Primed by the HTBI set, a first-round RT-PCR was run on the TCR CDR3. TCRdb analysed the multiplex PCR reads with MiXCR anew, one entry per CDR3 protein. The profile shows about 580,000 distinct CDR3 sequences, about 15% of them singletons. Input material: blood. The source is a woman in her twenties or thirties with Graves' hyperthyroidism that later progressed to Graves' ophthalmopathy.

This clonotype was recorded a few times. The CDR3 reads CASRRDGNPPLHF. DNA for the CDR3: TGTGCCAGCAGGCGGGACGGGAATCCACCCCTCCACTTT. The rearrangement joins TRBV6-1 to TRBJ1-6; D may be TRBD1 (5 bases). This CDR3 is 13 amino acids long. V was trimmed by 6 bases and J by 11 bases, leaving 14 bases between them. Germline loops: CDR1 MNHNS, CDR2 SASEGT.

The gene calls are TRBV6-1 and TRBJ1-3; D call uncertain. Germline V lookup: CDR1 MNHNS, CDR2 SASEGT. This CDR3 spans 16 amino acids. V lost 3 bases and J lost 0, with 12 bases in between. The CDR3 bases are TGTGCCAGCAGTGATGACTCAGCCATCTCTGGAAACACCATATATTTT. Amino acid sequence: CASSDDSAISGNTIYF.

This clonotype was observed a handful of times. CDR3 sequence reads: CASTQNRGSGELFF. In DNA, the CDR3 is TGTGCCAGTACCCAGAACAGGGGATCCGGGGAGCTGTTTTTT. The V call is TRBV19, the J call TRBJ2-2; 7 bases align to TRBD1. The V segment lost 7 bases and the J segment 6 bases; nucleotides outside the gene matches: 8. This CDR3 comprises 14 residues. From germline, CDR1 is LNHDA and CDR2 SQIVND (reference sequence).

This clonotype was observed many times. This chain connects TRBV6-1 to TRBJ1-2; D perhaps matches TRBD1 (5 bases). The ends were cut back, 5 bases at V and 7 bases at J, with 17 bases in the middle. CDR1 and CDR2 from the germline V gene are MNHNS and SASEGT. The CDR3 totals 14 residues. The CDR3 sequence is CASSRENGAGGYTF. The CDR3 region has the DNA TGTGCCAGCAGTCGGGAGAATGGGGCGGGTGGCTACACCTTC.

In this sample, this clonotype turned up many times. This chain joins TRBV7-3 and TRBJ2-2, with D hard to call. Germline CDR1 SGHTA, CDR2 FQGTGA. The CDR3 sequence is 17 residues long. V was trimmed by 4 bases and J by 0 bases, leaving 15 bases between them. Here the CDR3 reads CASSSLPTGANTGELFF. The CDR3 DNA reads TGTGCCAGCAGCTCTCTCCCGACCGGCGCGAACACCGGGGAGCTGTTTTTT.

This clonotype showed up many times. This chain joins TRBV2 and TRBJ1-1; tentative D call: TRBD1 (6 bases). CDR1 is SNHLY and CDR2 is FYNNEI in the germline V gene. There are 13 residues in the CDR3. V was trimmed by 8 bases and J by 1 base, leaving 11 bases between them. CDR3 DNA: TGTGCCAGCTTCCTGACAGGGAACACTGAAGCTTTCTTT. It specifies CASFLTGNTEAFF.

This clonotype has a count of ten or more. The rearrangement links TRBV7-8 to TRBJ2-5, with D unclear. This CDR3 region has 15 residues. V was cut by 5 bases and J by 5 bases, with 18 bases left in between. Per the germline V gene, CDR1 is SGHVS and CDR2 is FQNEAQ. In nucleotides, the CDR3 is TGTGCCAGCAGCCCAAAACGACACGGTATTGAGACCCAGTACTTC. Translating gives CASSPKRHGIETQYF.

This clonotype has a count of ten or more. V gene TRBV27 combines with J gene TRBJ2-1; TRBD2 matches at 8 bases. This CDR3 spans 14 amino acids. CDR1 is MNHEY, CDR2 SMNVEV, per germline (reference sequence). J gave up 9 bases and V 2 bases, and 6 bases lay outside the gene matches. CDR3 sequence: CASSLGSGKSEQFF. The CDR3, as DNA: TGTGCCAGCAGTTTAGGTAGCGGGAAGAGTGAGCAGTTCTTC.

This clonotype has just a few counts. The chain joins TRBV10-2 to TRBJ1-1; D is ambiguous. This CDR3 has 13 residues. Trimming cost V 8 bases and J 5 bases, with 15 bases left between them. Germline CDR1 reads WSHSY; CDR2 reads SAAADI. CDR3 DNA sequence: TGCGCCAGCCGCAAATCTGGGCGGACTGAAGCTTTCTTT. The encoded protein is CASRKSGRTEAFF.

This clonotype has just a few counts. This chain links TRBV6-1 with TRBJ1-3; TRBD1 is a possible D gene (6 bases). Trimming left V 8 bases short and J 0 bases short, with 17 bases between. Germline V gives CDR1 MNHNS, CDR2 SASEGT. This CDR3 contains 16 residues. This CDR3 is CASGPLGGGSGNTIYF. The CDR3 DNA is TGTGCCAGCGGGCCGTTAGGGGGAGGCTCTGGAAACACCATATATTTT.

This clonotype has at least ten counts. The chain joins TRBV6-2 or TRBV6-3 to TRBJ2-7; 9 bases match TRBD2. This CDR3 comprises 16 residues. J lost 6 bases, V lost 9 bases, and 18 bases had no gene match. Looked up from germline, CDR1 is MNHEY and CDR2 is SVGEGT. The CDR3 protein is CASARARGLASGEQYF. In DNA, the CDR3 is TGTGCCAGTGCACGGGCAAGGGGACTAGCATCCGGCGAGCAGTACTTC.

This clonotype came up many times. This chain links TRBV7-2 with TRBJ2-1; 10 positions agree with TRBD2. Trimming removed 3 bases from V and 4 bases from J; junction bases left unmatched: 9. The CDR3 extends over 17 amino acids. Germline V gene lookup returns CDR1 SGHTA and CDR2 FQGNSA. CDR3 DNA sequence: TGTGCCAGCAGCTTGCGGGGGGCTAGCGGGGGATACAATGAGCAGTTCTTC. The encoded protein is CASSLRGASGGYNEQFF.

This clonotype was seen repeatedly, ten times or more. CDR3 bases: TGTGCCACCCTATCTACTGCCTATAATTCACCCCTCCACTTT. This encodes CATLSTAYNSPLHF. The chain is built from TRBV27 and TRBJ1-6; D unclear. CDR1 is MNHEY, CDR2 SMNVEV, per germline (reference sequence). The CDR3 loop spans 14 amino acids. Trimming left V 10 bases short and J 2 bases short, with 12 bases between.

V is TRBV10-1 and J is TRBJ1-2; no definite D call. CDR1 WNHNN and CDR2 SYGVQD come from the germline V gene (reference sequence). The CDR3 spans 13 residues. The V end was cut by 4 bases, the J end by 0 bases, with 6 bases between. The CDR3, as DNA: TGCGCCAGCAGTGCCGCTACTAACTATGGCTACACCTTC. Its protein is CASSAATNYGYTF.

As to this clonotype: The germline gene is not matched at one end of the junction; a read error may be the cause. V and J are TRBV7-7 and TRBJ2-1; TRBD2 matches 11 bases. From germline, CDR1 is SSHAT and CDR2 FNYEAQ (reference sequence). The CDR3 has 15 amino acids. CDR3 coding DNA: TGTGCTAGCAGCACTCGACTAGCGGGGCGCGATGAGCAGTTCTTC. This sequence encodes CASSTRLAGRDEQFF.

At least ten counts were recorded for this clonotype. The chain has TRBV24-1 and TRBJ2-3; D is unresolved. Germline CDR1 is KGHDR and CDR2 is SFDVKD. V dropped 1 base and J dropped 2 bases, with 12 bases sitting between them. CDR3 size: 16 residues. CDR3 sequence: CATSDFSRSNTDTQYF. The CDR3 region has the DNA TGTGCCACCAGTGATTTCTCAAGGAGCAACACAGATACGCAGTATTTT.

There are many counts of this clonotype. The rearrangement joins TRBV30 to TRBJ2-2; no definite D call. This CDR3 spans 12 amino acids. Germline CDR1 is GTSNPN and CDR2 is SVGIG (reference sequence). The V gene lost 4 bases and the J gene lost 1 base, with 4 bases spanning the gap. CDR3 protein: CAWNENTGELFF. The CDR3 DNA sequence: TGTGCCTGGAACGAGAACACCGGGGAGCTGTTTTTT.

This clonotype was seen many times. DNA for the CDR3: TGTGCCAGCAGCCCTGCAGTAGCCGACTATGGCTACACCTTC. As protein: CASSPAVADYGYTF. This chain links TRBV7-2 with TRBJ1-2; D is uncertain. This CDR3 is 14 amino acids long. V was trimmed by 5 bases and J by 3 bases, leaving 13 bases between them. CDR1 and CDR2 from the germline V gene are SGHTA and FQGNSA.

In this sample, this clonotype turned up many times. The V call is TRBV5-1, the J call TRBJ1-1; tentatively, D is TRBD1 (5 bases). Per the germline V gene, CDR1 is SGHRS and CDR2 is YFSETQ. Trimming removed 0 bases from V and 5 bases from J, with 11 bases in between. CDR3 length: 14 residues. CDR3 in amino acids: CASSLGGAETEAFF. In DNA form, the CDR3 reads TGCGCCAGCAGCTTGGGGGGCGCAGAAACTGAAGCTTTCTTT. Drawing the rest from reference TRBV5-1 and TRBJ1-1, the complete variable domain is KAGVTQTPRYLIKTRGQQVTLSCSPISGHRSVSWYQQTPGQGLQFLFEYFSETQRNKGNFPGRFSGRQFSNSRSEMNVSTLELGDSALYLCASSLGGAETEAFFGQGTRLTVV.

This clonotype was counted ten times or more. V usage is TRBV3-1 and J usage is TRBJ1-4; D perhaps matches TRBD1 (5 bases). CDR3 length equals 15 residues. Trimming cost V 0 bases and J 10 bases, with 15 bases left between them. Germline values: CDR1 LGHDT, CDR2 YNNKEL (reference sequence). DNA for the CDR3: TGTGCCAGCAGCCAAGAGGGTCAAGGGGCGACAAAACTGTTTTTT. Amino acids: CASSQEGQGATKLFF.

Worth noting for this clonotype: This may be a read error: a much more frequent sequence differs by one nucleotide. The CDR3 here is CASSPSGLTPDSPPHF. The CDR3 DNA sequence: TGTGCCAGCAGCCCGTCGGGGCTAACCCCAGATTCACCCCCCCACTTT. The gene calls are TRBV27 and TRBJ1-6, with a possible D match to TRBD1 (5 bases). From germline, CDR1 is MNHEY and CDR2 SMNVEV (reference sequence). This CDR3 has 16 amino acids.